A single sample gave rise to the 10 T cell receptor beta chains below, sequenced in a study of cytomegalovirus exposure and HLA in healthy donors. TCRdb keeps only in-frame clones here, not all; method: immunoSEQ multiplex PCR. In the table there are some 180,000 clones, approximately 86% of which are singletons. The specimen sequenced was PBMCs. The receptor set was obtained from a man younger than 40 in good health and CMV-seropositive.

The chain has TRBV29-1 and TRBJ2-7, with TRBD1 matching 11 bases. Unmatched junction bases numbered 6, after V lost 3 bases and J lost 5 bases. The germline gives CDR1 SQVTM, CDR2 ANQGSEA. This CDR3 contains 14 residues. CDR3 sequence: CSVEDRGRLNEQYF. CDR3 nucleotide sequence: TGCAGCGTTGAGGACAGGGGGCGCTTAAACGAGCAGTACTTC.

This chain joins TRBV27 and TRBJ2-7, with a possible D match to TRBD1 (5 bases). Germline V gene sequence: CDR1 MNHEY, CDR2 SMNVEV (reference sequence). V was clipped by 5 bases and J by 7 bases, with 18 bases between them. The CDR3 is 14 amino acids. CDR3 nucleotide sequence: TGTGCCAGCAGTGCCTTAGGGGCTTTGGGGGAGCAGTACTTC. Translated, it gives CASSALGALGEQYF.

The chain recombines TRBV12-5 with TRBJ2-5; weak D call: TRBD2 (6 bases). Germline V gives CDR1 LGHNT, CDR2 FRNRAP. Trimming took off 7 bases at V and 2 bases at J, with 14 bases between the two ends. The CDR3 is 14 amino acids. The CDR3 region has the DNA TGTGCTAGTGCACGCGGGGACCTTCAAGAGACCCAGTACTTC. This translates into CASARGDLQETQYF. Full variable domain (missing parts from reference TRBV12-5 and TRBJ2-5): DARVTQTPRHKVTEMGQEVTMRCQPILGHNTVFWYRQTMMQGLELLAYFRNRAPLDDSGMPKDRFSAEMPDATLATLKIQPSEPRDSAVYFCASARGDLQETQYFGPGTRLLVL.

This clone has more than one count but fewer than ten. The V call is TRBV14, the J call TRBJ1-6; D unclear. CDR3 length: 14 amino acids. Looked up from germline, CDR1 is SGHDN and CDR2 is FVKESK. Between the trimmed V and J ends, which lost 4 bases and 10 bases, there was a span of 14 bases. The CDR3 DNA sequence: TGTGCCAGCAGCCCGCAGGTCACCAGGTCACCCCTCCACTTT. Amino acid sequence: CASSPQVTRSPLHF.

The rearrangement joins TRBV6-5 to TRBJ1-3; D perhaps matches TRBD1 (5 bases). The germline V gene encodes CDR1 MNHEY and CDR2 SVGAGI. The CDR3 has 16 amino acids. V lost 4 bases, J lost 0 bases, and 13 bases lay in between. The CDR3 nucleotides read TGTGCCAGCAGTTCGGGGGGGTCGATCTCTGGAAACACCATATATTTT. The encoded protein is CASSSGGSISGNTIYF.

Only a few counts were recorded for this clone. The chain employs TRBV7-2 and TRBJ2-5, with 7 bases aligning to TRBD2. CDR3 size: 17 residues. The germline gives CDR1 SGHTA, CDR2 FQGNSA. Losses at the gene ends were 4 bases for V and 5 bases for J; bases not matched to a gene: 16. As DNA, the CDR3 is TGTGCCAGCAGCTCCCAACCCGGGCACTTCGGGGGGGAGACCCAGTACTTC. It encodes CASSSQPGHFGGETQYF. The complete variable domain, with remaining parts taken from reference TRBV7-2 and TRBJ2-5, reads GAGVSQSPSNKVTEKGKDVELRCDPISGHTALYWYRQSLGQGLEFLIYFQGNSAPDKSGLPSDRFSAERTGGSVSTLTIQRTQQEDSAVYLCASSSQPGHFGGETQYFGPGTRLLVL.

Details on this clone: Within the sample, other DNA sequences also encode this same CDR3. CDR3 protein: CASSRDTEAFF. The CDR3 DNA follows: TGTGCCAGCAGTCGGGACACTGAAGCTTTCTTT. The rearrangement uses TRBV6-5 and TRBJ1-1; D is undetermined. From germline, CDR1 is MNHEY and CDR2 SVGAGI. The CDR3 is 11 amino acids. V was clipped by 5 bases and J by 3 bases, with 4 bases between them.

The V call is TRBV7-3, the J call TRBJ2-3, with D unresolved. The CDR3 sequence is 15 residues long. Germline V gene sequence: CDR1 SGHTA, CDR2 FQGTGA. Trimming pared 5 bases from V and 0 bases from J, leaving 12 bases between. For the CDR3, the DNA is TGTGCCAGCAGCAAAACAGACCTTAGCACAGATACGCAGTATTTT. As protein: CASSKTDLSTDTQYF.

The chain recombines TRBV5-6 with TRBJ1-5; D remains ambiguous. Germline CDR1 reads SGHDT; CDR2 reads YYEEEE. CDR3 length: 13 residues. With 5 bases removed from V and 5 bases from J, the gap between germline ends came to 11 bases. The CDR3 protein is CASSGRLDQPQHF. DNA for the CDR3: TGTGCCAGCAGTGGCAGGCTTGATCAGCCCCAGCATTTT.

The chain couples TRBV11-2 to TRBJ2-7; a weak D match, TRBD1 (6 bases). V lost 0 bases, J lost 0 bases, and 9 bases lay in between. Germline CDR1 SGHAT, CDR2 FQNNGV. This CDR3 spans 15 amino acids. The CDR3 coding sequence is TGTGCCAGCAGCTTAGACAGGGGTCTCTCCTACGAGCAGTACTTC. It translates to CASSLDRGLSYEQYF.